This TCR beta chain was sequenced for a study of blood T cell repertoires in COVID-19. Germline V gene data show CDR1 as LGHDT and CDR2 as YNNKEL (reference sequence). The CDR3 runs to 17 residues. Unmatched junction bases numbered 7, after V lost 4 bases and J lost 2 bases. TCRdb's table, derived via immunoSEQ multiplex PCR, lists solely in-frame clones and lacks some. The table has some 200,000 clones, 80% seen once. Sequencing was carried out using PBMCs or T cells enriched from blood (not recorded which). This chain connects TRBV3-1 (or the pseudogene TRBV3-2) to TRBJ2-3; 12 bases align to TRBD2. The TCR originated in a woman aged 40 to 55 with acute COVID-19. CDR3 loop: CASSLRTSGTITDTQYF. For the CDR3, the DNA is TGTGCCAGCAGCCTCCGGACTAGCGGGACCATCACAGATACGCAGTATTTT.